This T cell receptor beta chain was profiled in a study of CD4+ T cells in melanoma. Study-wide results and caveats: A reported correlation linked neoantigen-specific CD4+ T cells to CD8+, macrophage and B cell function.

There are a few counts of this clone. Its antigen is unidentified. TCRdb keeps only in-frame clones here, not all; method: immunoSEQ multiplex PCR. The profile shows approximately 110,000 clones, about 90% of them singletons. The CDR3 extends over 13 amino acids. The ends were cut back, 8 bases at V and 2 bases at J, with 10 bases in the middle. In germline, CDR1 is MDHEN, CDR2 SYDVKM. This TCR was sampled from a human donor with melanoma. V is TRBV28 and J is TRBJ2-1; a weak D match, TRBD2 (6 bases). Sequencing input: peripheral blood. The CDR3 loop is CASRDSPYNEQFF. CDR3 nucleotide sequence: TGTGCCAGCCGGGACTCCCCCTACAATGAGCAGTTCTTC.